The rows below give T cell receptor beta chains drawn from one sample of a study of T cell responses to AZD1222 COVID-19 vaccine. Data came from immunoSEQ multiplex PCR; TCRdb stores just in-frame clones and leaves some out. The sample yields 190,000 or so clones, approximately 93% seen once. Specimen: peripheral blood, collected 28 days after the second AZD1222 dose. The receptors were gathered from an adult who received the AZD1222 COVID-19 vaccine. CDR3s include the opening cysteine and the closing phenylalanine or tryptophan. Fields, in order: clone size, D gene, CDR3 length, J gene, V gene, CDR3 DNA, CDR3 protein. A D gene is named only where the DNA matches it firmly. Clone size is stated in some rows and not others, as once, few, many or a class when expanded.

- - 11 TRBJ2-7 TRBV30 TGTGCCTGGACGCAGGGCTACGAGCAGTACTTC CAWTQGYEQYF
- - 14 TRBJ1-5 TRBV28 TGTGCCAGCAGTTTGGAGGGGGTCTATCAGCCCCAGCATTTT CASSLEGVYQPQHF
- - 18 TRBJ2-7 TRBV18 TGTGCCAGCTCACCACGTCCGACAGAAAGACTACTTTACTACGAGCAGTACTTC CASSPRPTERLLYYEQYF
- TRBD2 13 TRBJ2-7 TRBV7-8 TGTGCCAGCAGCTTACGGGGGGGAGGCGAGCAGTACTTC CASSLRGGGEQYF
- - 14 TRBJ1-5 TRBV28 TGTGCCAGTCATTATAGTTATAGCAATCAGCCCCAGCATTTT CASHYSYSNQPQHF
- - 15 TRBJ2-1 TRBV6-5 TGTGCCAGCAGTTCTACCGCTCTGGGAGTGAATGAGCAGTTCTTC CASSSTALGVNEQFF
- - 13 TRBJ2-7 TRBV5-1 TGCGCCAGCAGCTTGGTTGGTTCCTACGAGCAGTACTTC CASSLVGSYEQYF
- TRBD2 19 TRBJ2-3 TRBV19 TGTGCCAGTAGTAGCTGGACCGGATTAGCGGGAGATGGAACAGATACGCAGTATTTT CASSSWTGLAGDGTDTQYF
- - 13 TRBJ2-5 TRBV10-3 TGTGCCTCGCGTCGGGGACTTGAGGAGACCCAGTACTTC CASRRGLEETQYF
once - 17 TRBJ1-2 TRBV7-2 TGTGCCAGCAGCTTACAGGGCGGGGGCACAGTTGCCTATGGCTACACCTTC CASSLQGGGTVAYGYTF
- TRBD2 15 TRBJ2-7 TRBV27 TGTGCCAGCAGTCGGAATAGCGGGCTTTCCTACGAGCAGTACTTC CASSRNSGLSYEQYF
- - 15 TRBJ2-2 TRBV27 TGTGCCAGCAGTTTATCGGACACCGGGCCCGGGGAGCTGTTTTTT CASSLSDTGPGELFF
- - 13 TRBJ2-7 TRBV29-1 TGCAGCGTTGAAGAGTGGGGGACGGGCGAGCAGTACTTC CSVEEWGTGEQYF
- TRBD1 16 TRBJ2-2 TRBV3-1/TRBV3-2 TGTGCCAGCAGCAAGCTCGGGACAGGGAACACCGGGGAGCTGTTTTTT CASSKLGTGNTGELFF
once TRBD1 15 TRBJ1-2 TRBV11-2 TGTGCCAGCAGCGCTTCCGGGACAGGGGGCTATGGCTACACCTTC CASSASGTGGYGYTF
- - 13 TRBJ1-2 TRBV2 TGTGCCAGCAGTGAGGCCAGTAACTATGGCTACACCTTC CASSEASNYGYTF
- - 14 TRBJ2-2 TRBV6-5 TGTGCCAGCAGTTACACCATTTCGACCGGGGAGCTGTTTTTT CASSYTISTGELFF
once - 13 TRBJ2-3 TRBV12-3/TRBV12-4 TGTGCCAGCAGTTGGTTTAGTACAGATACGCAGTATTTT CASSWFSTDTQYF